The 30 T cell receptor beta chains below come from one sample, sequenced in a study of a mutant IDH1 vaccine in newly diagnosed glioma. What these receptors recognize is not known. The data were produced by immunoSEQ multiplex PCR, yet TCRdb's version contains in-frame clones alone and is incomplete. The sample records approximately 31,000 clones, roughly 85% being singletons. Time point described: week 35, safety follow-up. The vaccine gave 300 ug of a 20-mer mutant IDH1 peptide subcutaneously per dose. The starting material was PBMCs, obtained from a glioma patient whose treatment included an IDH1 peptide vaccine. All receptors derive from a woman younger than 35 with glioma.

The chain uses TRBV25-1 and TRBJ1-6, with D possibly TRBD1 on 6 matching bases. The CDR3 consists of 13 residues. Germline V CDR1 and CDR2: MGHDK, SYGVNS. V lost 4 bases, J lost 6 bases, and 7 bases lay in between. Written as DNA, the CDR3 is TGTGCCAGCAGTGCACAGGGTAATTCACCCCTCCACTTT. It codes for CASSAQGNSPLHF.

The chain employs TRBV6-5 and TRBJ1-4, with D uncertain. The germline CDR1 and CDR2 sequences are MNHEY and SVGAGI. V was cut by 0 bases and J by 4 bases, with 12 bases left in between. The CDR3 totals 16 residues. CDR3 coding DNA: TGTGCCAGCAGTTACTCGGTGAACAGTTATAATGAAAAACTGTTTTTT. Residues: CASSYSVNSYNEKLFF.

The chain has TRBV6-5 and TRBJ2-4; the match to TRBD1 covers 7 bases. Trimming took 6 bases from V and 4 from J; bases not matched to a gene: 9. The CDR3 is 15 residues long. Germline V gene lookup returns CDR1 MNHEY and CDR2 SVGAGI. The CDR3 reads CASREFGTVKNIQYF. CDR3 nucleotides: TGTGCCAGCAGAGAATTCGGGACAGTTAAAAACATTCAGTACTTC.

The J gene is TRBJ1-1, the V gene TRBV6-8; D call uncertain. This CDR3 spans 21 amino acids. The germline CDR1 and CDR2 sequences are MNHGY and SAAAGT. Trimming left V 2 bases short and J 8 bases short, with 36 bases between. CDR3 amino acids: CASSYPPRTSCRNPIEKEAFF. The CDR3 DNA is TGTGCCAGCAGTTACCCGCCCCGGACCTCCTGCAGAAACCCGATCGAAAAAGAAGCTTTCTTT.

The rearrangement joins TRBV5-4 to TRBJ2-1, with D possibly being TRBD1 or TRBD2 (5 bases each). CDR3 length equals 12 residues. Germline V gene lookup returns CDR1 SGHNT and CDR2 YYREEE (reference sequence). Trimming stripped 7 bases from V and 5 bases from J, with 10 bases between. The CDR3 region is CASREGNNEQFF. CDR3 nucleotides: TGTGCCAGCCGCGAGGGGAACAATGAGCAGTTCTTC.

This chain links TRBV18 with TRBJ1-1; maybe TRBD1 (5 bases). V gave up 5 bases and J gave up 0 bases, with 19 bases separating them. CDR1 and CDR2 from the germline V gene are KGHSH and LQKENI. This CDR3 is 17 amino acids long. The DNA for the CDR3 is TGTGCCAGCTCAGATGCTCCCTCACGGGGCATGAACACTGAAGCTTTCTTT. Protein: CASSDAPSRGMNTEAFF.

V is TRBV7-9 and J is TRBJ2-1; the match to TRBD2 covers 8 bases. J gave up 8 bases and V 5 bases, and 17 bases lay outside the gene matches. The CDR3 extends over 17 amino acids. The germline V gene encodes CDR1 SEHNR and CDR2 FQNEAQ (reference sequence). The CDR3 DNA sequence: TGTGCCAGCAGCCCTTGGGGCCAGCGGGGGAATAGCGATGAGCAGTTCTTC. Protein sequence: CASSPWGQRGNSDEQFF.

There are a few counts of this clone. The J gene is TRBJ2-1, the V gene TRBV9; D may be TRBD1 (6 bases). V was shortened by 4 bases and J by 6 bases, with 17 bases between the two germline ends. Germline loops: CDR1 SGDLS, CDR2 YYNGEE. This CDR3 is built from 15 residues. The CDR3 reads CASSPWDIRGNEQFF. The CDR3 DNA sequence: TGTGCCAGCAGCCCTTGGGACATCCGCGGCAATGAGCAGTTCTTC.

CDR3 DNA sequence: TGTGCCAGCAGCTTATATCAGGGCCCTAGTCAGCCCCAGCATTTT. Encoded protein: CASSLYQGPSQPQHF. The gene calls are TRBV7-8 and TRBJ1-5; possibly TRBD1 for D (5 bases). This CDR3 is 15 amino acids long. CDR1 and CDR2 (germline): SGHVS, FQNEAQ. The V end lost 2 bases, the J end lost 6 bases, and 14 bases lay between the germline ends.

The chain combines TRBV7-9 with TRBJ2-3, with D perhaps TRBD2 (5 bases). Germline V lookup: CDR1 SEHNR, CDR2 FQNEAQ (reference sequence). CDR3 length equals 15 residues. Trimming took 2 bases from V and 3 from J, leaving 12 bases between them. DNA for the CDR3: TGTGCCAGCAGCTTAACGGGCGGGTTGACAGATACGCAGTATTTT. Encoded protein: CASSLTGGLTDTQYF. The full variable domain, rest sourced from reference TRBV7-9 and TRBJ2-3, is DTGVSQNPRHKITKRGQNVTFRCDPISEHNRLYWYRQTLGQGPEFLTYFQNEAQLEKSRLLSDRFSAERPKGSFSTLEIQRTEQGDSAMYLCASSLTGGLTDTQYFGPGTRLTVL.

The chain uses TRBV5-6 and TRBJ1-2, with D hard to call. Germline CDR1 SGHDT, CDR2 YYEEEE. The CDR3 contains 13 residues. V dropped 3 bases and J dropped 13 bases, with 19 bases sitting between them. The CDR3 region has the DNA TGTGCCAGCAGCTCGGCCGCCTTGGCAACCTCCACCTTC. This sequence encodes CASSSAALATSTF.

For the CDR3, the DNA is TGTGCCAGCAGCCCCCGGGGCAGAGAAGACACTGAAGCTTTCTTT. The encoded protein is CASSPRGREDTEAFF. The chain is built from TRBV4-2 and TRBJ1-1, with D tentatively TRBD1 (5 bases). CDR3 length equals 15 residues. In germline, CDR1 is LGHNA, CDR2 YNFKEQ. V gave up 4 bases and J gave up 3 bases, with 15 bases separating them.

The chain recombines TRBV2 with TRBJ2-1; D remains unclear. Trimming stripped 3 bases from V and 10 bases from J, with 7 bases between. This CDR3 is built from 11 residues. Germline CDR1 and CDR2: SNHLY and FYNNEI. CDR3 region: CASSDRVEQFF. CDR3 DNA: TGTGCCAGCAGTGACCGGGTAGAGCAGTTCTTC. Complete variable domain (other parts from reference TRBV2 and TRBJ2-1): EPEVTQTPSHQVTQMGQEVILRCVPISNHLYFYWYRQILGQKVEFLVSFYNNEISEKSEIFDDQFSVERPDGSNFTLKIRSTKLEDSAMYFCASSDRVEQFFGPGTRLTVL.

This chain connects TRBV27 to TRBJ1-1, with 9 bases identical to TRBD1. V lost 1 base to trimming and J lost 11 bases; unmatched junction nucleotides: 14. Germline lookup yields CDR1 MNHEY and CDR2 SMNVEV (reference sequence). The CDR3 covers 16 residues. CDR3: CASSLWPLTGGLRAFF. The CDR3 region has the DNA TGTGCCAGCAGTTTATGGCCCCTGACAGGGGGGTTGAGGGCTTTCTTT.

This clone appeared a single time. The chain is built from TRBV5-6 and TRBJ2-2, with D hard to call. Germline values: CDR1 SGHDT, CDR2 YYEEEE. The V gene lost 5 bases and the J gene lost 8 bases, with 16 bases spanning the gap. The CDR3 totals 14 residues. Written as DNA, the CDR3 is TGTGCCAGCAGGCTTGGTCGGGTCTTGGGGGAGCTGTTTTTT. Translating it yields CASRLGRVLGELFF. The complete variable domain, with remaining parts taken from reference TRBV5-6 and TRBJ2-2, reads DAGVTQSPTHLIKTRGQQVTLRCSPKSGHDTVSWYQQALGQGPQFIFQYYEEEERQRGNFPDRFSGHQFPNYSSELNVNALLLGDSALYLCASRLGRVLGELFFGEGSRLTVL.

The rearrangement joins TRBV6-1 to TRBJ2-7, with D possibly being TRBD2 (5 bases). This CDR3 has 13 amino acids. V shed 3 bases and J shed 12 bases, with 18 bases lying between them. Germline loops: CDR1 MNHNS, CDR2 SASEGT. CDR3 protein: CASSEILEGLGYF. The CDR3 nucleotides are TGTGCCAGCAGTGAGATTCTTGAGGGTCTAGGGTACTTC.

The gene calls are TRBV19 and TRBJ2-3, with 9 bases aligning to TRBD1. CDR1 LNHDA and CDR2 SQIVND come from the germline V gene (reference sequence). The ends lost 3 bases at V and 2 bases at J; junction bases unmatched: 3. This CDR3 comprises 15 residues. As DNA, the CDR3 is TGTGCCAGTAGTATTGGGGACAGGGTCACAGATACGCAGTATTTT. Translating gives CASSIGDRVTDTQYF.

The CDR3 spells CASSTGTGSTGELFF. The CDR3, as DNA: TGTGCCAGCAGCACCGGGACAGGGAGCACCGGGGAGCTGTTTTTT. V gene TRBV6-1 combines with J gene TRBJ2-2; 9 bases fit TRBD1. The junction had 6 bases not matched to a gene; V was cut back by 6 bases and J by 4 bases. Germline V gene lookup returns CDR1 MNHNS and CDR2 SASEGT. The CDR3 is 15 amino acids.

In its sample, this clone was seen a few times. The chain is built from TRBV27 and TRBJ2-2; 9 bases line up with TRBD1. The CDR3 has 16 amino acids. CDR1 and CDR2 from the germline V gene are MNHEY and SMNVEV (reference sequence). The V segment lost 5 bases and the J segment 6 bases; nucleotides outside the gene matches: 10. CDR3: CASSTWDRVPAGELFF. CDR3 DNA sequence: TGTGCCAGCAGTACATGGGACAGGGTTCCAGCCGGGGAGCTGTTTTTT.

This chain uses TRBV11-2 with TRBJ1-5; D is unresolved. Trimming took 4 bases from V and 9 from J, leaving 7 bases between them. The germline V gene encodes CDR1 SGHAT and CDR2 FQNNGV. The CDR3 runs to 11 residues. The CDR3 protein is CASSSRWPQHF. The CDR3 region has the DNA TGTGCCAGCAGCTCCCGTTGGCCCCAGCATTTT.

This chain connects TRBV7-9 to TRBJ1-3; D not resolved. The CDR3 has 11 residues. V was pared by 1 base and J by 6 bases, with 1 base between. Germline assignment: CDR1 SEHNR and CDR2 FQNEAQ (reference sequence). In nucleotides, the CDR3 is TGTGCCAGCAGCTTAGAAAACACCATATATTTT. The encoded protein is CASSLENTIYF.

CDR3 sequence reads: CASSRGQFNSPLHF. As DNA, the CDR3 is TGTGCCAGCAGCCGCGGACAGTTTAATTCACCCCTCCACTTT. The chain has TRBV6-5 and TRBJ1-6; the D gene is possibly TRBD1 (6 bases). V was clipped by 6 bases and J by 6 bases, with 12 bases between them. Germline CDR1 reads MNHEY; CDR2 reads SVGAGI. The CDR3 contains 14 residues.

This clone was counted once. This chain links TRBV11-2 with TRBJ1-1; D unclear. Germline V CDR1 and CDR2: SGHAT, FQNNGV. The CDR3 loop spans 14 amino acids. The V and J ends lost 1 base and 3 bases respectively, with 9 bases between them. CDR3 sequence reads: CASSLVLADTEAFF. CDR3 nucleotide sequence: TGTGCCAGCAGCTTAGTTTTGGCGGACACTGAAGCTTTCTTT.

The chain recombines TRBV5-8 with TRBJ2-7, with TRBD2 identical over 8 bases. With V trimmed by 3 bases and J by 2 bases, 1 base remained unmatched. The V gene's germline CDR1 is SGHTS and CDR2 YDEGEE. CDR3 size: 13 residues. DNA for the CDR3: TGTGCCAGCAGCTGGCGGGGGGCCTACGAGCAGTACTTC. Protein: CASSWRGAYEQYF.

The chain combines TRBV28 with TRBJ2-6, with 9 bases fitting TRBD1. Germline V gene sequence: CDR1 MDHEN, CDR2 SYDVKM. The CDR3 length is 20 residues. Trimming cost V 10 bases and J 0 bases; bases outside gene matches: 19. The CDR3 DNA is TGTGCCACCGAGGGGACAGGGAATCTTCACTCTCTCTCTGGGGCCAACGTCCTGACTTTC. This sequence encodes CATEGTGNLHSLSGANVLTF.

For the CDR3, the DNA is TGTGCCAGCAGCGACAGTCCGTCGAACACCGGGGAGCTGTTTTTT. Amino acids: CASSDSPSNTGELFF. The rearrangement joins TRBV25-1 to TRBJ2-2, with D perhaps TRBD1 (5 bases). The CDR3 loop spans 15 amino acids. Germline CDR1 MGHDK, CDR2 SYGVNS. V lost 6 bases to trimming and J lost 0 bases, with 11 bases between them. The full variable domain, completed using reference TRBV25-1 and TRBJ2-2, is EADIYQTPRYLVIGTGKKITLECSQTMGHDKMYWYQQDPGMELHLIHYSYGVNSTEKGDLSSESTVSRIRTEHFPLTLESARPSHTSQYLCASSDSPSNTGELFFGEGSRLTVL.

The chain links TRBV7-3 to TRBJ1-1; perhaps TRBD1 as D (6 bases). With 6 bases removed from V and 5 bases from J, the gap between germline ends came to 19 bases. The CDR3 is made up of 15 amino acids. Germline V gene data show CDR1 as SGHTA and CDR2 as FQGTGA. DNA of the CDR3: TGTGCCAGCAGATCCCGAGAGGGGGAGGGGACTGAAGCTTTCTTT. It translates to CASRSREGEGTEAFF.

The chain couples TRBV5-6 to TRBJ1-6; tentative D call: TRBD1 (5 bases). The CDR3 sequence is 17 residues long. Germline V gene lookup returns CDR1 SGHDT and CDR2 YYEEEE. V lost 4 bases, J lost 7 bases, and 21 bases lay in between. As DNA, the CDR3 is TGTGCCAGCAGCCCTCGTCCCTTCGGGGCTGGGAATTCACCCCTCCACTTT. This codes for CASSPRPFGAGNSPLHF. Full variable domain (remainder filled in from reference TRBV5-6 and TRBJ1-6): DAGVTQSPTHLIKTRGQQVTLRCSPKSGHDTVSWYQQALGQGPQFIFQYYEEEERQRGNFPDRFSGHQFPNYSSELNVNALLLGDSALYLCASSPRPFGAGNSPLHFGNGTRLTVT.

This clone has only a few counts. The chain employs TRBV6-1 and TRBJ1-5; D is unresolved. Trimming shortened V by 2 bases and J by 8 bases, and 13 bases separated the two germline ends. CDR1 is MNHNS, CDR2 SASEGT, per germline. The CDR3 has 14 amino acids. This chain's CDR3 is CASSENGGSKPQHF. CDR3 DNA sequence: TGTGCCAGCAGTGAAAACGGAGGTTCGAAGCCCCAGCATTTT.

The V gene is TRBV10-3, the J gene TRBJ2-3; D perhaps matches TRBD1 (7 bases). Trimming pared 10 bases from V and 1 base from J, leaving 15 bases between. This CDR3 has 14 amino acids. The germline CDR1 and CDR2 sequences are ENHRY and SYGVKD. CDR3: CATGGLQGTDTQYF. Written as DNA, the CDR3 is TGTGCCACAGGGGGACTTCAGGGCACAGATACGCAGTATTTT.